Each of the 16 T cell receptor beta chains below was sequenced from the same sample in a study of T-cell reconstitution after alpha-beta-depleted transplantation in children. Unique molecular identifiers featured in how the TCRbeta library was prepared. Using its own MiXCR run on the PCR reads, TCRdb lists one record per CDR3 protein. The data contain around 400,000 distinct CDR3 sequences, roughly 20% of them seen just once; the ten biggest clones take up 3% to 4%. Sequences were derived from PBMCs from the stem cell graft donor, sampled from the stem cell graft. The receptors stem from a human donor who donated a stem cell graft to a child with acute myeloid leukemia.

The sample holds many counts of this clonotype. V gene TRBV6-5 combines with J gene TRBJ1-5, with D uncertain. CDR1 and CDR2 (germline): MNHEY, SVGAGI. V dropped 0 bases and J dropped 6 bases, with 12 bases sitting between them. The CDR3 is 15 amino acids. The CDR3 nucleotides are TGTGCCAGCAGTTACTCATCGGGGAGTAGTCAGCCCCAGCATTTT. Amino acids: CASSYSSGSSQPQHF.

The CDR3 spells CASRVEVNAGNTIYF. The CDR3 coding sequence is TGTGCCAGCCGTGTGGAGGTTAACGCTGGAAACACCATATATTTT. The chain links TRBV12-3 or TRBV12-4 to TRBJ1-3; D unclear. Trimming shortened V by 8 bases and J by 2 bases, and 16 bases separated the two germline ends. The CDR3 runs 15 residues.

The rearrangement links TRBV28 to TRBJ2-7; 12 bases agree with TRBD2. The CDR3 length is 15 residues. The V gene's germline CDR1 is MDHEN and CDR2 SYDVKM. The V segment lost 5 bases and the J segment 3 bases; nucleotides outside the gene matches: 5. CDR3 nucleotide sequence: TGTGCCAGCAGTGGTACTAGCGGGAGGTTCTACGAGCAGTACTTC. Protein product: CASSGTSGRFYEQYF.

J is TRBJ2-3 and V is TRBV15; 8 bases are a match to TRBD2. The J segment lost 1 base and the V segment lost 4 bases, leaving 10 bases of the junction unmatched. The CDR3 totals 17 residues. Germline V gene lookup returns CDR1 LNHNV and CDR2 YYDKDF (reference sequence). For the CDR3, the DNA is TGTGCCACCAGCATTTATAGAAGCGGGAGTGGCACAGATACGCAGTATTTT. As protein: CATSIYRSGSGTDTQYF. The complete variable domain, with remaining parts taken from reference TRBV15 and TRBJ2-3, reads DAMVIQNPRYQVTQFGKPVTLSCSQTLNHNVMYWYQQKSSQAPKLLFHYYDKDFNNEADTPDNFQSRRPNTSFCFLDIRSPGLGDTAMYLCATSIYRSGSGTDTQYFGPGTRLTVL.

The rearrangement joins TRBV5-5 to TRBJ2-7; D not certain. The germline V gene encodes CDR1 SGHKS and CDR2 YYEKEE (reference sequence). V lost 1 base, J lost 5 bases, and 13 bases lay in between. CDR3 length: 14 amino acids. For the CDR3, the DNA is TGTGCCAGCAGCTTGAGAGCTTCTGGGGACGAGCAGTACTTC. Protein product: CASSLRASGDEQYF.

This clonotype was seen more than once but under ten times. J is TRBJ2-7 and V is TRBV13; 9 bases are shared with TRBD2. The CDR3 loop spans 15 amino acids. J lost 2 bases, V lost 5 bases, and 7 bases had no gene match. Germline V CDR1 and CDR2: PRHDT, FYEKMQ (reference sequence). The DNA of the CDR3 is TGTGCCAGCAGCATATCTAGCGGGGTAGCCTACGAGCAGTACTTC. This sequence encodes CASSISSGVAYEQYF.

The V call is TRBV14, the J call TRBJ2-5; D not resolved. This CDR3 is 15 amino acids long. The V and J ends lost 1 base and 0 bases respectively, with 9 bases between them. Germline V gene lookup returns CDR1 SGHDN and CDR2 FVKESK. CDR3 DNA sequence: TGTGCCAGCAGCCAAGGCACCACGTACCAAGAGACCCAGTACTTC. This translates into CASSQGTTYQETQYF.

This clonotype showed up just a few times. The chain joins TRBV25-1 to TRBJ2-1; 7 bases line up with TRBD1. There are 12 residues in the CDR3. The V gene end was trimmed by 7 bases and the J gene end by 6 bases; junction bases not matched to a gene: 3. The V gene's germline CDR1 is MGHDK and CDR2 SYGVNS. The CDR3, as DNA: TGTGCCAGCACCGGACAGGCCAATGAGCAGTTCTTC. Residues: CASTGQANEQFF. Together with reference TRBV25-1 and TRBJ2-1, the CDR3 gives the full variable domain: EADIYQTPRYLVIGTGKKITLECSQTMGHDKMYWYQQDPGMELHLIHYSYGVNSTEKGDLSSESTVSRIRTEHFPLTLESARPSHTSQYLCASTGQANEQFFGPGTRLTVL.

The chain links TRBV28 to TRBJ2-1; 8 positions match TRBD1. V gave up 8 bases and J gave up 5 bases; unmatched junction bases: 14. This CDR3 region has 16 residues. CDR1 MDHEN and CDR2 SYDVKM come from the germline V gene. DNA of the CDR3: TGTGCCAGCGCGAAATCAGCAGGACAGGGAGACAATGAGCAGTTCTTC. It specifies CASAKSAGQGDNEQFF.

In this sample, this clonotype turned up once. The DNA for the CDR3 is TGCAGTGCTGGGAGGGCTAGCGGGACCATCCGGACCGGGGAGCTGTTTTTT. The encoded protein is CSAGRASGTIRTGELFF. The rearrangement joins TRBV20-1 to TRBJ2-2, with 9 bases fitting TRBD2. The CDR3 length is 17 residues. The germline CDR1 and CDR2 sequences are DFQATT and SNEGSKA (reference sequence). Trimming at V came to 5 bases and at J to 5 bases, leaving 15 bases not matched to a gene.

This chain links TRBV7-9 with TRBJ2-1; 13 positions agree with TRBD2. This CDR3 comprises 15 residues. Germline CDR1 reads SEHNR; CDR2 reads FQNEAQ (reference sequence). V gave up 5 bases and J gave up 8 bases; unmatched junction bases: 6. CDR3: CASSRTSGSSYEQFF. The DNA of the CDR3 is TGTGCCAGCAGCAGGACTAGCGGGAGTTCGTATGAGCAGTTCTTC.

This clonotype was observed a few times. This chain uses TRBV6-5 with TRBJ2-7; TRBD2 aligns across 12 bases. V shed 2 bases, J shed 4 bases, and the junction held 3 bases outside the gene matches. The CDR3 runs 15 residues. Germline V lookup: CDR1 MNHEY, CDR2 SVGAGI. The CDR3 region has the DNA TGTGCCAGCAGTTACCAGACTAGCGGGGGTTACGAGCAGTACTTC. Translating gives CASSYQTSGGYEQYF.

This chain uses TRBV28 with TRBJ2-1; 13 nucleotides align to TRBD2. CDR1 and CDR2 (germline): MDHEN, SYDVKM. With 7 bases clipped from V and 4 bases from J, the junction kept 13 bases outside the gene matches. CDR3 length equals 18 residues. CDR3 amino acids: CASTPGTSGTYHYNEQFF. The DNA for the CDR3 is TGTGCCAGCACCCCCGGGACTAGCGGGACCTACCATTACAATGAGCAGTTCTTC. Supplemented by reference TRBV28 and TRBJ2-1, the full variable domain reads DVKVTQSSRYLVKRTGEKVFLECVQDMDHENMFWYRQDPGLGLRLIYFSYDVKMKEKGDIPEGYSVSREKKERFSLILESASTNQTSMYLCASTPGTSGTYHYNEQFFGPGTRLTVL.

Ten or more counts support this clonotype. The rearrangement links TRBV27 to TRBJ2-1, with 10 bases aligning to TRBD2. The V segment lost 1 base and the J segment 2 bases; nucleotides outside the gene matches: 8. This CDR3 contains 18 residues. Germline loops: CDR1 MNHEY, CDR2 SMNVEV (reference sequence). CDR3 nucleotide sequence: TGTGCCAGCAGTTTATTGTCTAGCGGGAGAAGGACCTACAATGAGCAGTTCTTC. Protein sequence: CASSLLSSGRRTYNEQFF.

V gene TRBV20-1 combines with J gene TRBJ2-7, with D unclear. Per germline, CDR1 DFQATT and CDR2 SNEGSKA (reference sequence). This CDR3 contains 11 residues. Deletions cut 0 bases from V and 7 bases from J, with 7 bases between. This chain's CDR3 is CSARDQIEQYF. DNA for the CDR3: TGCAGTGCTAGAGACCAAATAGAGCAGTACTTC.

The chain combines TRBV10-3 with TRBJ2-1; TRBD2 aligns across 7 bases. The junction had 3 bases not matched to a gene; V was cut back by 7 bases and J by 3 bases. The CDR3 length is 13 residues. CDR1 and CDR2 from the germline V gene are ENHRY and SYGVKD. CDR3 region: CAITSGGYNEQFF. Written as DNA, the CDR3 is TGTGCCATCACTAGCGGAGGCTACAATGAGCAGTTCTTC.